Below are 25 T cell receptor beta chains sequenced from a single sample in a study of T cell responses to AZD1222 COVID-19 vaccine. The data were produced by immunoSEQ multiplex PCR, yet TCRdb's version contains in-frame clones alone and is incomplete. The sample shows approximately 30,000 clones, about 86% of them seen only once. Sequences were derived from peripheral blood, sampled on day 0 of AZD1222 vaccination. The receptors come from an adult in good health.

The CDR3 loop reads CARARGVGDTQYF. The CDR3 coding sequence is TGTGCCAGAGCACGGGGGGTTGGAGATACGCAGTATTTT. The chain couples TRBV7-2 to TRBJ2-3; 7 nucleotides line up with TRBD2. Per the germline V gene, CDR1 is SGHTA and CDR2 is FQGNSA. The CDR3 consists of 13 residues. V shed 9 bases and J 5 bases; nucleotides not matched to a gene: 8.

As DNA, the CDR3 is TGCGCCAGCAGCCAAGCAGGGGACTCTGGAAACACCATATATTTT. Protein sequence: CASSQAGDSGNTIYF. The V call is TRBV4-1, the J call TRBJ1-3, with TRBD1 as a possible D gene (6 bases). The CDR3 sequence is 15 residues long. Germline V gene data show CDR1 as MGHRA and CDR2 as YSYEKL. Between the trimmed V and J ends, which lost 1 base and 0 bases, there was a span of 7 bases.

V and J are TRBV9 and TRBJ1-1; D gene ambiguous. Germline V gene lookup returns CDR1 SGDLS and CDR2 YYNGEE. The V gene lost 0 bases and the J gene lost 8 bases, with 14 bases spanning the gap. The CDR3 loop spans 14 amino acids. The DNA of the CDR3 is TGTGCCAGCAGCGTAGGCACGTTGGAGATGGAAGCTTTCTTT. Residues: CASSVGTLEMEAFF.

V usage is TRBV24-1 and J usage is TRBJ2-3; perhaps TRBD2 as D (5 bases). V was cut by 0 bases and J by 7 bases, with 10 bases left in between. The germline CDR1 and CDR2 sequences are KGHDR and SFDVKD. The CDR3 is made up of 14 amino acids. The CDR3 is CATSDLGRDNTQYF. CDR3 DNA: TGTGCCACCAGTGATTTGGGGAGAGATAATACGCAGTATTTT.

The chain joins TRBV6-5 to TRBJ1-2; TRBD1 matches 9 bases. This CDR3 region has 13 residues. The V gene's germline CDR1 is MNHEY and CDR2 SVGAGI. V lost 5 bases and J lost 7; bases outside the gene matches: 5. The CDR3 sequence is CASSNHRGRGYTF. The CDR3 nucleotides read TGTGCCAGCAGTAACCACAGGGGGCGTGGCTACACCTTC.

In this sample, this clone turned up a few times. The chain has TRBV6-5 and TRBJ1-6; D remains unclear. Trimming shortened V by 0 bases and J by 10 bases, and 4 bases separated the two germline ends. Germline-derived CDR1 and CDR2 are MNHEY and SVGAGI. The CDR3 extends over 12 amino acids. CDR3 in amino acids: CASSYSQSPLHF. The DNA for the CDR3 is TGTGCCAGCAGTTACTCCCAATCACCCCTCCACTTT.

Only one count was recorded for this clone. V usage is TRBV15 and J usage is TRBJ1-1, with no clear D. The CDR3 runs to 14 residues. The germline CDR1 and CDR2 sequences are LNHNV and YYDKDF (reference sequence). V was shortened by 2 bases and J by 1 base, with 8 bases between the two germline ends. CDR3 sequence: CATSRLAQNTEAFF. The DNA for the CDR3 is TGTGCCACCAGCAGACTTGCCCAGAACACTGAAGCTTTCTTT.

The rearrangement uses TRBV28 and TRBJ2-3; 13 nucleotides agree with TRBD2. With V trimmed by 6 bases and J by 0 bases, 12 bases remained unmatched. The V gene's germline CDR1 is MDHEN and CDR2 SYDVKM. This CDR3 comprises 19 residues. CDR3 sequence reads: CASSPIGGTSGVSTDTQYF. CDR3 nucleotides: TGTGCCAGCAGCCCTATCGGTGGGACTAGCGGGGTCAGCACAGATACGCAGTATTTT.

This clone has only one observation. The chain employs TRBV3-1 (or the pseudogene TRBV3-2) and TRBJ1-4; weak D call: TRBD1 (6 bases). Germline assignment: CDR1 LGHDT and CDR2 YNNKEL (reference sequence). There are 12 residues in the CDR3. The V end was cut by 4 bases, the J end by 13 bases, with 13 bases between. This CDR3 reads CASSRYRETLFF. The CDR3 coding sequence is TGTGCCAGCAGCCGATACAGGGAGACACTGTTTTTT.

The gene calls are TRBV28 and TRBJ2-7; TRBD1 or TRBD2 may be the D gene (6 bases each). V was shortened by 2 bases and J by 0 bases, with 14 bases between the two germline ends. This CDR3 spans 16 amino acids. Germline-derived CDR1 and CDR2 are MDHEN and SYDVKM. In DNA form, the CDR3 reads TGTGCCAGCAGTTTAGGGGGGCAGGGTAACTCCTACGAGCAGTACTTC. This sequence encodes CASSLGGQGNSYEQYF.

This clone was seen more than once but under ten times. The chain recombines TRBV6-4 with TRBJ2-2; 11 positions agree with TRBD1. V dropped 6 bases and J dropped 3; count of bases not matched to a gene: 3. The CDR3 is 15 residues long. Germline V gene sequence: CDR1 MRHNA, CDR2 SNTAGT. The CDR3 DNA sequence: TGTGCCAGCAGCCCGGGACAGGGGGACACCGGGGAGCTGTTTTTT. Its translation is CASSPGQGDTGELFF.

The rearrangement joins TRBV2 to TRBJ1-6, with 9 bases identical to TRBD1. V dropped 6 bases and J dropped 5; count of bases not matched to a gene: 8. This CDR3 is built from 16 residues. Germline values: CDR1 SNHLY, CDR2 FYNNEI. The CDR3 DNA follows: TGTGCCAGCAGCGCGCGACAGGGGGGGGATAATTCACCCCTCCACTTT. It specifies CASSARQGGDNSPLHF.

The chain combines TRBV6-5 with TRBJ2-7; TRBD2 aligns across 12 bases. Germline loops: CDR1 MNHEY, CDR2 SVGAGI. V was pared by 8 bases and J by 2 bases, with 7 bases of the junction left unmatched. CDR3 size: 15 residues. CDR3 DNA sequence: TGTGCCAGCCAACTAGCGGGGGGAAAGGCCTACGAGCAGTACTTC. It codes for CASQLAGGKAYEQYF.

The chain recombines TRBV4-1 with TRBJ1-2; D call uncertain. Germline CDR1 is MGHRA and CDR2 is YSYEKL. CDR3 length: 19 residues. V shed 0 bases and J shed 4 bases, with 24 bases lying between them. The CDR3 is CASSQEPPQETAHTYGYTF. CDR3 nucleotide sequence: TGCGCCAGCAGCCAAGAGCCCCCCCAGGAAACAGCGCACACCTATGGCTACACCTTC.

CDR3 loop: CASSTPGTVNTEAFF. The CDR3 DNA reads TGTGCCAGTAGTACCCCTGGGACAGTAAACACTGAAGCTTTCTTT. The J gene is TRBJ1-1, the V gene TRBV19; 7 bases agree with TRBD1. The CDR3 extends over 15 amino acids. Germline V gene data show CDR1 as LNHDA and CDR2 as SQIVND (reference sequence). V trimming: 4 bases; J trimming: 2 bases; junction bases outside the gene matches: 7.

In DNA form, the CDR3 reads TGTGCCAGCAGCTTACAGAATCAAGAGACCCAGTACTTC. Its protein is CASSLQNQETQYF. The rearrangement links TRBV5-4 to TRBJ2-5; D remains unclear. The CDR3 runs 13 residues. CDR1 and CDR2 from the germline V gene are SGHNT and YYREEE (reference sequence). Trimming stripped 2 bases from V and 2 bases from J, with 7 bases between.

V and J are TRBV3-1 (or the pseudogene TRBV3-2) and TRBJ1-1, with TRBD1 identical over 7 bases. CDR3 length: 13 amino acids. V was pared by 4 bases and J by 4 bases, with 3 bases of the junction left unmatched. Germline V CDR1 and CDR2: LGHDT, YNNKEL (reference sequence). The CDR3 DNA reads TGTGCCAGCAGCCTACAGGGGAGCACTGAAGCTTTCTTT. Translated, it gives CASSLQGSTEAFF.

The V and J genes are TRBV6-5 and TRBJ2-2; no definite D call. The V gene's germline CDR1 is MNHEY and CDR2 SVGAGI. The CDR3 is 14 amino acids. V was cut by 4 bases and J by 0 bases, with 6 bases left in between. CDR3 loop: CASSLIPNTGELFF. The CDR3 DNA follows: TGTGCCAGCAGTTTGATACCGAACACCGGGGAGCTGTTTTTT.

V gene TRBV7-3 combines with J gene TRBJ1-1, with 7 bases matching TRBD1. Germline V gene lookup returns CDR1 SGHTA and CDR2 FQGTGA. The CDR3 totals 13 residues. The V segment lost 4 bases and the J segment 5 bases; nucleotides outside the gene matches: 4. The CDR3 sequence is CASSSDRVTEAFF. The DNA of the CDR3 is TGTGCCAGCAGCTCAGACAGGGTTACTGAAGCTTTCTTT.

J is TRBJ2-7 and V is TRBV7-9; no reliable D call. The CDR3 is 13 residues long. Per the germline V gene, CDR1 is SEHNR and CDR2 is FQNEAQ (reference sequence). The ends were cut back, 0 bases at V and 0 bases at J, with 3 bases in the middle. CDR3 nucleotides: TGTGCCAGCAGCTTAGCGTTCTCCTACGAGCAGTACTTC. This encodes CASSLAFSYEQYF.

This chain joins TRBV28 and TRBJ2-7, with TRBD2 identical over 11 bases. The J segment lost 3 bases and the V segment lost 2 bases, leaving 6 bases of the junction unmatched. CDR1 MDHEN and CDR2 SYDVKM come from the germline V gene. This CDR3 spans 16 amino acids. The CDR3, as DNA: TGTGCCAGCAGTTTAGTGGGGACTAGCGGAGGCTACGAGCAGTACTTC. This translates into CASSLVGTSGGYEQYF.

V usage is TRBV2 and J usage is TRBJ1-3, with no clear D. Germline CDR1 reads SNHLY; CDR2 reads FYNNEI. The CDR3 sequence is 16 residues long. The V and J ends lost 0 bases and 0 bases respectively, with 9 bases between them. The CDR3 coding sequence is TGTGCCAGCAGTGAAGCGAGGGCCTACTCTGGAAACACCATATATTTT. It encodes CASSEARAYSGNTIYF.

The rearrangement joins TRBV7-3 to TRBJ2-7, with D possibly TRBD1 on 6 matching bases. The CDR3 has 13 residues. V shed 5 bases and J shed 9 bases, with 17 bases lying between them. Germline-derived CDR1 and CDR2 are SGHTA and FQGTGA. In nucleotides, the CDR3 is TGTGCCAGCAGCCACGGGAATTCAGGGGCGCAGTACTTC. It yields the protein CASSHGNSGAQYF. The variable domain in full, completed from reference TRBV7-3 and TRBJ2-7, reads GAGVSQTPSNKVTEKGKYVELRCDPISGHTALYWYRQSLGQGPEFLIYFQGTGAADDSGLPNDRFFAVRPEGSVSTLKIQRTERGDSAVYLCASSHGNSGAQYFGPGTRLTVT.

The V and J genes are TRBV7-2 and TRBJ1-2; D is unresolved. The V gene's germline CDR1 is SGHTA and CDR2 FQGNSA. The CDR3 spans 15 residues. The germline V and J ends were trimmed by 5 bases and 4 bases, with 17 bases remaining between them. The CDR3 DNA reads as TGTGCCAGCAGCCCCCTGGTGGGCAGCCCCTATGGCTACACCTTC. Residues: CASSPLVGSPYGYTF.

The rearrangement uses TRBV10-2 and TRBJ2-3; 8 positions agree with TRBD2. V shed 6 bases and J 2 bases; nucleotides not matched to a gene: 10. Germline V CDR1 and CDR2: WSHSY, SAAADI. The CDR3 length is 16 residues. CDR3 sequence: CASSPVLAGLTDTQYF. CDR3 nucleotide sequence: TGCGCCAGCAGCCCGGTCCTAGCGGGCCTCACAGATACGCAGTATTTT.